This entry is about one TCR beta chain. The antigen it recognizes is unknown. No base quality information exists; no much larger clone differs at one position. This entry belongs to a study of blood T cell repertoires in COVID-19 (dated by TCRdb to about 2020). Regarding the complete study: Samples covering the acute and convalescent phases of COVID-19 were provided by collaborators in the United States, Italy and Spain. The samples were drawn from the first 160 participants of the ongoing ImmuneRACE study and from 1,200 or so subjects provided by 6 global collaborators. Where available, HLA class I and class II types were taken from metadata supplied by the sample provider and were not determined by assay-based typing. Nearly every sample came with metadata listing a de-identified subject ID, COVID-19 status, age in years and sex. The material from the prospective study consisted of cDNA or gDNA derived from T cells, B-cell-depleted T cells, or PBMCs. Subjects who had been exposed to COVID-19, were actively infected with it, or had recovered from it provided the deeply sampled blood TCRbeta repertoires that made up the dataset. The repertoires were made available in a free public database intended to serve as a resource for research on the immune response to SARS-CoV-2. The paper as a whole reports these results and caveats: The amount of clinical and demographic metadata varied by source and participant and was provided uncurated.

TCRbeta CDR3 regions were amplified from genomic DNA by means of the immunoSEQ Assay, a bias-controlled multiplex PCR. As for the authors' bioinformatics: Nucleated cell counts per sample were estimated from amplification of reference gene primers within the assay. To quantify the absolute abundance of each unique TCRbeta CDR3 rearrangement, sequence reads were collapsed and filtered. For each sample, productive Simpson clonality was calculated as the square root of Simpson's diversity index across productive rearrangements. TCRdb mirrors the immuneACCESS table, restricted to in-frame sequences. Some clones are absent from its copies; in checked studies, under half trace to an unresolved V gene, and the reason for the others is unknown. Clonal size and the V and J genes are those of that table, whereas D and trimming came from the DNA. This sample has around 150,000 clones in its table, and more than 70% of those were observed once. The ten largest make up 5% of the sample.

Each collaborating institution followed its own protocols to collect whole blood in K2EDTA tubes. For TCRbeta analysis, collaborator samples were shipped as frozen whole blood, as isolated PBMCs, or as DNA extracted from either sample type. The CDR3 sequence holds 13 residues, the cysteine and phenylalanine included. Only CDR3 DNA remains: 39 bases, in frame from the first base. Sequences SGHAT (CDR1) and FQDESV (CDR2) are obtained from the germline V gene (reference sequence). V is pared back by 3 bases and J by 11 bases, with 14 bases lying between the germline termini. Input material: peripheral blood. This TCR derives from a woman between 50 and 59 years old with acute or convalescent COVID-19. Recombination joined TRBV11-1 with TRBJ1-5, with the D gene too uncertain to name. The nucleotide sequence reads as follows: TGTGCCAGCAGCTTGGCCCGAGGGAAATCCCAGCATTTT. The encoded protein is CASSLARGKSQHF.